These T cell receptor beta chains were read from a single sample in a study of metastatic and nonmetastatic thyroid tumors. With MiXCR, TCRdb called clones anew from the PCR reads. The sample consists of tens of thousands of clones, roughly an eighth of them appearing once. Sequenced input: blood. All receptors derive from a female donor with papillary thyroid cancer or a benign thyroid nodule (not recorded which). Some clones in this sample may be carry-over from other donors' samples. CDR3s include the opening cysteine and the closing phenylalanine or tryptophan. D genes are given only for firm matches. Size is omitted from some rows. Given values are once, few, many or a class for expanded clones.

>TRBJ2-5|TRBD1|many|TRBV28
CAGTNRGEGQETQYF
TGTGCCGGTACCAACAGGGGCGAGGGACAAGAGACCCAGTACTTC
>TRBJ2-7|NA|many|TRBV7-9
CASSPDWDGYEQYF
TGTGCCAGCAGCCCCGATTGGGATGGTTACGAGCAGTACTTC
>TRBJ1-2|NA|many|TRBV24-1
CATSDFTQNYGYTF
TGTGCCACCAGTGATTTTACTCAGAACTATGGCTACACCTTC
>TRBJ2-2|NA|many|TRBV5-4
CASSLVGGTGELFF
TGTGCCAGCAGCTTGGTCGGGGGCACCGGGGAGCTGTTTTTT
>TRBJ2-3|TRBD2|many|TRBV30
CAWSRGLAGGTDTQYF
TGTGCCTGGAGTCGGGGGCTAGCGGGGGGCACAGATACGCAGTATTTT
>TRBJ1-2|NA|many|TRBV6-1
CASSEGGENYGYTF
TGTGCCAGCAGTGAAGGAGGAGAGAACTATGGCTACACCTTC
>TRBJ2-3|NA|many|TRBV5-1
CASSLPGTDTQYF
TGCGCCAGCAGCTTGCCCGGCACAGATACGCAGTATTTT
>TRBJ1-5|NA|many|TRBV5-5
CASSAAGWHQPQHF
TGTGCCAGCAGCGCCGCCGGCTGGCATCAGCCCCAGCATTTT
>TRBJ2-3|NA|many|TRBV18
CASSPLSDTQYF
TGTGCCAGCTCACCACTTTCCGATACGCAGTATTTT
>TRBJ2-6|NA|NA|TRBV6-4
CASSDGGLGANVLTF
TGTGCCAGCAGTGATGGGGGACTGGGGGCCAACGTCCTGACTTTC
>TRBJ2-5|NA|many|TRBV6-1
CASRPAGQETQYF
TGTGCCAGTAGGCCTGCAGGGCAAGAGACCCAGTACTTC
>TRBJ2-7|NA|NA|TRBV28
CASSSQWTTYEQYF
TGTGCCAGCAGTTCCCAGTGGACCACCTACGAGCAGTACTTC
>TRBJ2-5|TRBD2|many|TRBV28
CARSTARIWGGEGTQYF
TGTGCCAGAAGTACGGCTAGGATATGGGGGGGAGAAGGGACCCAGTACTTC
>TRBJ2-7|NA|many|TRBV28
CASSAGRDYEQYF
TGTGCCAGCAGCGCGGGCAGGGACTACGAGCAGTACTTC
>TRBJ1-1|TRBD1|many|TRBV29-1
CSVRQGGTEAFF
TGCAGCGTTCGACAGGGGGGCACTGAAGCTTTCTTT
>TRBJ2-7|TRBD1|many|TRBV3-1
CASSQDRGHEQYF
TGTGCCAGCAGCCAAGACAGGGGGCACGAGCAGTACTTC
>TRBJ2-1|NA|many|TRBV6-5
CASSYSLAAYNEQFF
TGTGCCAGCAGTTACTCTCTGGCGGCCTACAATGAGCAGTTCTTC
>TRBJ2-7|TRBD1|NA|TRBV28
CAILLTGGAGERYF
TGTGCCATCCTGCTGACAGGGGGCGCGGGGGAGCGGTACTTC
>TRBJ2-7|NA|many|TRBV7-2
CASSLVGGMVEQYF
TGTGCCAGCAGCTTAGTTGGAGGGATGGTCGAGCAGTACTTC
>TRBJ2-7|NA|many|TRBV6-2/TRBV6-3
CASRTPALYEQYF
TGTGCCAGCAGGACCCCGGCGCTTTACGAGCAGTACTTC
>TRBJ2-7|TRBD2|many|TRBV10-2
CATQRGETSYEQYF
TGCGCCACCCAACGGGGGGAGACCTCCTACGAGCAGTACTTC
>TRBJ2-7|TRBD1|many|TRBV6-2/TRBV6-3
CASSYNRGTGASEQYF
TGTGCCAGCAGTTACAATCGAGGGACAGGGGCCTCCGAGCAGTACTTC
>TRBJ2-7|NA|many|TRBV7-2
CASSLGGGFYEQYF
TGTGCCAGCAGCTTAGGGGGGGGCTTCTACGAGCAGTACTTC
>TRBJ1-1|NA|NA|TRBV5-1
CASRGQGNTEAFF
TGCGCCAGCAGAGGCCAAGGGAACACTGAAGCTTTCTTT
>TRBJ2-1|TRBD1|many|TRBV6-2/TRBV6-3
CASSYSTGGSEQFF
TGTGCCAGCAGTTACTCTACAGGGGGTTCTGAGCAGTTCTTC
>TRBJ2-3|NA|many|TRBV7-3
CASSLDLYTDTQYF
TGTGCCAGCAGCTTGGACTTATACACAGATACGCAGTATTTT
>TRBJ2-1|NA|NA|TRBV28
CASISPLSSLDREQFF
TGTGCCAGCATTTCCCCCCTCTCATCACTGGATAGGGAGCAGTTCTTC
>TRBJ1-1|NA|many|TRBV9
CASSVGGETEAFF
TGTGCCAGCAGCGTAGGGGGGGAGACTGAAGCTTTCTTT
>TRBJ1-1|NA|many|TRBV28
CASSTPLSEAFF
TGTGCCAGCAGTACCCCCTTGTCTGAAGCTTTCTTT
>TRBJ2-5|TRBD1|many|TRBV7-7
CASSHRGDRGVETQYF
TGTGCTAGCAGCCATAGGGGGGACAGGGGTGTAGAGACCCAGTACTTC
>TRBJ2-7|TRBD2|many|TRBV5-1
CASSPRTSGSYEQYF
TGCGCCAGCAGCCCCCGGACTAGCGGGAGCTACGAGCAGTACTTC
>TRBJ2-5|TRBD2|NA|TRBV14
CASSPPGGGETQYF
TGTGCTAGCAGCCCCCCCGGGGGAGGGGAGACCCAGTACTTC
>TRBJ2-7|NA|many|TRBV9
CASSVGQASYEQYF
TGTGCCAGCAGCGTAGGGCAGGCTTCCTACGAGCAGTACTTC
>TRBJ2-2|NA|many|TRBV4-3
CASSLGHPNTGELFF
TGCGCCAGCAGCCTGGGACACCCGAACACCGGGGAGCTGTTTTTT
>TRBJ1-1|TRBD1|many|TRBV20-1
CSASRDSPGVSLTEAFF
TGCAGTGCTAGTAGGGACAGCCCCGGAGTAAGTTTGACTGAAGCTTTCTTT
>TRBJ1-5|NA|many|TRBV7-2
CASSLGLNQPQHF
TGTGCCAGCAGCTTAGGACTTAATCAGCCCCAGCATTTT
>TRBJ1-5|TRBD1|many|TRBV19
CASSSRTGGYSNQPQHF
TGTGCCAGTAGTTCCCGGACAGGCGGATATAGCAATCAGCCCCAGCATTTT
>TRBJ2-2|NA|many|TRBV13
CASSLAPSSAAGELFF
TGTGCCAGCAGCTTAGCTCCCTCGTCTGCCGCCGGGGAGCTGTTTTTT
>TRBJ2-7|TRBD2|many|TRBV30
CAWQLAGGAYEQYF
TGTGCCTGGCAACTAGCGGGGGGGGCCTACGAGCAGTACTTC
>TRBJ1-5|NA|many|TRBV24-1
CATSDTGPNQPQHF
TGTGCCACCAGTGATACAGGGCCGAATCAGCCCCAGCATTTT
>TRBJ2-1|TRBD2|many|TRBV7-6
CASSYKRGPRNEQFF
TGTGCCAGCAGCTATAAGCGGGGACCCCGCAATGAGCAGTTCTTC
>TRBJ2-3|TRBD2|many|TRBV9
CASSPSLAGVDTQYF
TGTGCCAGCAGCCCTTCTCTAGCGGGAGTTGATACGCAGTATTTT
>TRBJ1-2|TRBD1|many|TRBV6-4
CASSDSTGIGGYTF
TGTGCCAGCAGTGACTCGACAGGGATAGGCGGCTACACCTTC
>TRBJ2-5|TRBD1|many|TRBV20-1
CSEGQGAEETQYF
TGCAGTGAGGGCCAGGGGGCGGAGGAGACCCAGTACTTC
>TRBJ2-3|TRBD1|many|TRBV18
CASSSGQGALGTDTQYF
TGTGCCAGCTCATCAGGACAGGGGGCGTTAGGCACAGATACGCAGTATTTT
>TRBJ2-1|TRBD2|NA|TRBV6-2/TRBV6-3
CASSYSLVGLASPASYNEQFF
TGTGCCAGCAGTTACAGCCTCGTGGGACTAGCGTCGCCCGCCTCCTACAATGAGCAGTTCTTC
>TRBJ2-1|NA|once|TRBV4-3
CASSQDCGRGAGPVDEQFF
TGCGCCAGCAGCCAAGATTGTGGGCGTGGCGCAGGACCGGTCGATGAGCAGTTCTTC
>TRBJ2-7|NA|many|TRBV5-1
CASSRRDNSYEQYF
TGCGCCAGCAGCCGCCGGGACAACTCCTACGAGCAGTACTTC
>TRBJ1-5|NA|many|TRBV19
CASSNPGNGDGQPQHF
TGTGCCAGTAGTAACCCGGGGAACGGGGACGGTCAGCCCCAGCATTTT